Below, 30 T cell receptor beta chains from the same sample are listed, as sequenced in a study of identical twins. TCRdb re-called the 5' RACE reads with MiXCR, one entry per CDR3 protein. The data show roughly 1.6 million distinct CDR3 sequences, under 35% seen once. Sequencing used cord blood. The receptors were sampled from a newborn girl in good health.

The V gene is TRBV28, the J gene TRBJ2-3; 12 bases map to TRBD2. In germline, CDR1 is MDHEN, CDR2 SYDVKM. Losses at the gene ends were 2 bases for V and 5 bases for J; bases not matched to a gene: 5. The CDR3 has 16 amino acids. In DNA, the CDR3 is TGTGCCAGCAGTTTAGGGGCTAGCGGGAGGGGAGATACGCAGTATTTT. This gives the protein CASSLGASGRGDTQYF.

In nucleotides, the CDR3 is TGCAGTGCTAGAGATCGGAACAAGGGTTTCTATGGCTACACCTTC. Amino acid sequence: CSARDRNKGFYGYTF. The gene calls are TRBV20-1 and TRBJ1-2; no definite D call. Germline values: CDR1 DFQATT, CDR2 SNEGSKA (reference sequence). There are 15 residues in the CDR3. Trimming left V 0 bases short and J 4 bases short, with 15 bases between.

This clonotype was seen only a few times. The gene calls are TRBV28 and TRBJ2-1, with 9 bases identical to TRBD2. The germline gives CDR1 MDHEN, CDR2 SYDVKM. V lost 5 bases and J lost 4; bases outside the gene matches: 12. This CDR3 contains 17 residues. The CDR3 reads CASSGVLAGGVYNEQFF. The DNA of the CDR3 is TGTGCCAGCAGTGGGGTATTGGCGGGAGGGGTGTACAATGAGCAGTTCTTC.

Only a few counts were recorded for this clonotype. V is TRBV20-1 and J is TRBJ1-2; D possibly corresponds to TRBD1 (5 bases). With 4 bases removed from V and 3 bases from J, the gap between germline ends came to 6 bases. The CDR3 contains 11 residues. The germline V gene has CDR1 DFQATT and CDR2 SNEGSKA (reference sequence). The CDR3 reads CSATQDYGYTF. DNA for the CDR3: TGCAGTGCTACACAGGACTATGGCTACACCTTC.

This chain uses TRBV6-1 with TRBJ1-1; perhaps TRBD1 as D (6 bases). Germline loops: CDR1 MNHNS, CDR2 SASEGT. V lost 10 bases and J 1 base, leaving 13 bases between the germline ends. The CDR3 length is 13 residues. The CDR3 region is CATRGHPNTEAFF. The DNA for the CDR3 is TGTGCCACCAGGGGACACCCGAACACTGAAGCTTTCTTT.

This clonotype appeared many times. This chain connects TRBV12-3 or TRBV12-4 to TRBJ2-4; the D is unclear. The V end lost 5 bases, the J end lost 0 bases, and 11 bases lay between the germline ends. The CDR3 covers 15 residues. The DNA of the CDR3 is TGTGCCAGCAGTATCCAACCCCTAGCCAAAAACATTCAGTACTTC. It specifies CASSIQPLAKNIQYF.

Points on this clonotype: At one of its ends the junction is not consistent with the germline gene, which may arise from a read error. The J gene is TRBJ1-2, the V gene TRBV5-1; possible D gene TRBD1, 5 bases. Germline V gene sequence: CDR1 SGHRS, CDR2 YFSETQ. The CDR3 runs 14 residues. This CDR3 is CASSPNSGNYGYTF. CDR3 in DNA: TGTGCCAGCAGCCCAAATTCAGGGAACTATGGCTACACCTTC.

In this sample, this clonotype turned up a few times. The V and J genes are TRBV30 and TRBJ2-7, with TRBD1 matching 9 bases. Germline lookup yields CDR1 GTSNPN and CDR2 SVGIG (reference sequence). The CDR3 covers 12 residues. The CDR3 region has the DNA TGTACCGCGACAGGGGGCTCCTACGAGCAGTACTTC. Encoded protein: CTATGGSYEQYF.

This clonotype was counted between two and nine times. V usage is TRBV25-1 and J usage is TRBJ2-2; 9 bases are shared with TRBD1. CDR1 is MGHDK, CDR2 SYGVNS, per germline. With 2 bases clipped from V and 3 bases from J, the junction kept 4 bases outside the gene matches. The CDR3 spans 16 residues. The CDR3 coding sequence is TGTGCCAGCAGTGAAGAAAGGACAGGGGACACCGGGGAGCTGTTTTTT. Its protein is CASSEERTGDTGELFF.

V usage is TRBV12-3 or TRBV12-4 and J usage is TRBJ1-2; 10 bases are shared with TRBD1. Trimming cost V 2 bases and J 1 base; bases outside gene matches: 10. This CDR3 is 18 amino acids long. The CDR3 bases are TGTGCCAGCAGTTTAAAGAGACAGGGGGCCTATAATAACTATGGCTACACCTTC. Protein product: CASSLKRQGAYNNYGYTF.

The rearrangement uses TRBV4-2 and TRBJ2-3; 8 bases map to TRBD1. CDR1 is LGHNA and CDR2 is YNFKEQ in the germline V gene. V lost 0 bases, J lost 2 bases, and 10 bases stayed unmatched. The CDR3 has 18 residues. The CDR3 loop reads CASSQDRGGQAYTDTQYF. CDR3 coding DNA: TGTGCCAGCAGCCAAGATCGAGGGGGACAGGCGTACACAGATACGCAGTATTTT.

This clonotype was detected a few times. Here the CDR3 reads CSARSHSQETQYF. The CDR3 coding sequence is TGCAGTGCTAGATCACACTCACAAGAGACCCAGTACTTC. This rearrangement joins TRBV20-1 to TRBJ2-5; D gene ambiguous. Germline V lookup: CDR1 DFQATT, CDR2 SNEGSKA (reference sequence). This CDR3 contains 13 residues. With 2 bases removed from V and 2 bases from J, the gap between germline ends came to 9 bases.

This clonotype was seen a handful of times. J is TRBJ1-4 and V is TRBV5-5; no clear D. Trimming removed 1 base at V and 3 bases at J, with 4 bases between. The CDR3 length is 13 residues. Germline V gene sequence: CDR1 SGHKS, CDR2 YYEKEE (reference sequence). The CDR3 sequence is CASSLYPNEKLFF. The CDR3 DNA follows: TGTGCCAGCAGCTTGTATCCTAATGAAAAACTGTTTTTT.

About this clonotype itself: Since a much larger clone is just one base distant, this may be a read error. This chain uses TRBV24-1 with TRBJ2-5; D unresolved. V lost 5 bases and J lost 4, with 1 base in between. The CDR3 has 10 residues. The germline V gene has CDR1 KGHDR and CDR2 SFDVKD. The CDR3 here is CATSAETQYF. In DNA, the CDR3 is TGTGCCACCAGTGCAGAGACCCAGTACTTC.

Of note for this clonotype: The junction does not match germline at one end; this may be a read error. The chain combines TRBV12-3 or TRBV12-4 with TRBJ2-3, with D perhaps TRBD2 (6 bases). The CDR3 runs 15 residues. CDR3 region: CASRPLASSTDTEYF. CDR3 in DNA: TGTGCCAGCAGGCCACTAGCCTCTAGCACAGATACGGAGTATTTT.

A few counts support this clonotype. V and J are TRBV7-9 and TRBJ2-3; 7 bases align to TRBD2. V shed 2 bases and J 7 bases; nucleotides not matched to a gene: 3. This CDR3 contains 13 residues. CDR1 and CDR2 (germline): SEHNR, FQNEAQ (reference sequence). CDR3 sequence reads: CASSLTSANTQYF. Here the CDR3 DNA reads TGTGCCAGCAGCTTAACTAGCGCAAATACGCAGTATTTT.

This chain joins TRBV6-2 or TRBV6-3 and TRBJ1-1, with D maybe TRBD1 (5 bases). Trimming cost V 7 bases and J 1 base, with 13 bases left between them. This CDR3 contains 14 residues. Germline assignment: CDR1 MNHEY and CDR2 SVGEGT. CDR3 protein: CASTGRGGNTEAFF. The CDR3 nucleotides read TGTGCCAGCACCGGAAGGGGTGGGAACACTGAAGCTTTCTTT.

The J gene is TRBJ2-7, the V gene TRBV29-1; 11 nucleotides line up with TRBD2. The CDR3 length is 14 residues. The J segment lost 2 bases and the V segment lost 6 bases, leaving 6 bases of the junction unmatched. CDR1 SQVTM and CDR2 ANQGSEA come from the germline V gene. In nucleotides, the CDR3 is TGCAGCGTAAGACTAGCGGGAAGCCCCTACGAGCAGTACTTC. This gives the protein CSVRLAGSPYEQYF.

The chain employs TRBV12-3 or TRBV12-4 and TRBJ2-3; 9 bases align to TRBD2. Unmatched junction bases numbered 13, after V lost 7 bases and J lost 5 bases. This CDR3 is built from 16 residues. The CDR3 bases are TGTGCCAGCAACCTAATAGAAGCGGGGGGCGTAGATACGCAGTATTTT. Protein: CASNLIEAGGVDTQYF.

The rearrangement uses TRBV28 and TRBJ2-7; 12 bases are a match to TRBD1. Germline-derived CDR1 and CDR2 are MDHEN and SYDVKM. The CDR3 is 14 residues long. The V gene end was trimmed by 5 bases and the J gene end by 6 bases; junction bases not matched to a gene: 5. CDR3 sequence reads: CASSVGTGGREQYF. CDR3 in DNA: TGTGCCAGCAGTGTCGGGACAGGGGGCCGCGAGCAGTACTTC. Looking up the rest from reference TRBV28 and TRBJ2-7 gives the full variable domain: DVKVTQSSRYLVKRTGEKVFLECVQDMDHENMFWYRQDPGLGLRLIYFSYDVKMKEKGDIPEGYSVSREKKERFSLILESASTNQTSMYLCASSVGTGGREQYFGPGTRLTVT.

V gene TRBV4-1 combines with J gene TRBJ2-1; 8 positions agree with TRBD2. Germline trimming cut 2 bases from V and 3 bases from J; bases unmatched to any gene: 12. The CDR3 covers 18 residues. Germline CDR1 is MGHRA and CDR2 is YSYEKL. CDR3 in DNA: TGCGCCAGCAGCCAAAGCAAGCCTAGGACTAGCATCTACAATGAGCAGTTCTTC. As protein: CASSQSKPRTSIYNEQFF.

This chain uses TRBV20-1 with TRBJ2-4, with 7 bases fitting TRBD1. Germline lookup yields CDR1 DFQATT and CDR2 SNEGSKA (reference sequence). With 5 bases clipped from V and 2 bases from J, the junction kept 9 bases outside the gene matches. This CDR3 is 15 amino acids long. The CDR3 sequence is CSAGRGGDTKNIQYF. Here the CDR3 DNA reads TGCAGTGCTGGTAGAGGGGGCGACACCAAAAACATTCAGTACTTC.

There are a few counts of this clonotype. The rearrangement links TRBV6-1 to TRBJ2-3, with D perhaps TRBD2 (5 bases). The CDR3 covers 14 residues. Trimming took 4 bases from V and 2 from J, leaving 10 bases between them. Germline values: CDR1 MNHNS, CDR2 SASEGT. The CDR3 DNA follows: TGTGCCAGCAGTGCCGGGGTTAACACAGATACGCAGTATTTT. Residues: CASSAGVNTDTQYF.

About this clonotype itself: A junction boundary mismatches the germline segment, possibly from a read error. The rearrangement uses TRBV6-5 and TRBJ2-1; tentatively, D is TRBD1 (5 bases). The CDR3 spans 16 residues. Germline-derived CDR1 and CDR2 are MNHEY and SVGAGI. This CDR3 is CASSYSRQSSHNEQFF. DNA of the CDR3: TGTGCCAGCAGTTACTCTAGACAGAGCTCCCACAATGAGCAGTTCTTC.

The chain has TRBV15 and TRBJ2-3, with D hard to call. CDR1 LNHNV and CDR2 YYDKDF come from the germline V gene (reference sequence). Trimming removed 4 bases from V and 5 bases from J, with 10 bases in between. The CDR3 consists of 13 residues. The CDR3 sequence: CATSNSFKDTQYF. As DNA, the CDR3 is TGTGCCACCAGCAACAGCTTTAAAGATACGCAGTATTTT.

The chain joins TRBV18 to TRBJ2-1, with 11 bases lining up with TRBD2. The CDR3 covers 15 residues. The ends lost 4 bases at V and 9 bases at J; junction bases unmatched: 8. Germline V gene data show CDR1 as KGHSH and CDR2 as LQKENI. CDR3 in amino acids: CASSRATSGIGEQFF. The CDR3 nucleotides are TGTGCCAGCTCACGAGCGACTAGCGGGATTGGTGAGCAGTTCTTC.

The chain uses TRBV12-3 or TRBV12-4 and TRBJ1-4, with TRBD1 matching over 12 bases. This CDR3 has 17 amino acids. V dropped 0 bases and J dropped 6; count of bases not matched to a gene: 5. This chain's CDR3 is CASSLAGTGGNDEKLFF. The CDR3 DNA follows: TGTGCCAGCAGTTTAGCCGGGACAGGGGGCAATGATGAAAAACTGTTTTTT.

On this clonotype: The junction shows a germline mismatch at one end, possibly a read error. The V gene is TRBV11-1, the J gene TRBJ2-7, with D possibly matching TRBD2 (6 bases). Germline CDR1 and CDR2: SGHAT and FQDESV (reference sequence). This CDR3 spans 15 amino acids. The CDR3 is CASSYRPRGDYGQYF. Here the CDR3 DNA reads TGTGCCAGCAGCTATAGACCGCGGGGCGACTACGGGCAGTACTTC.

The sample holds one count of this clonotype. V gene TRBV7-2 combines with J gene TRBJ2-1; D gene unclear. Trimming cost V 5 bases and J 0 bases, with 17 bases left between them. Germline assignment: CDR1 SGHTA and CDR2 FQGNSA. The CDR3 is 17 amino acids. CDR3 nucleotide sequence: TGTGCCAGCAGCCGCCGGATAGCCCCCAACTCCTACAATGAGCAGTTCTTC. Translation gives CASSRRIAPNSYNEQFF.

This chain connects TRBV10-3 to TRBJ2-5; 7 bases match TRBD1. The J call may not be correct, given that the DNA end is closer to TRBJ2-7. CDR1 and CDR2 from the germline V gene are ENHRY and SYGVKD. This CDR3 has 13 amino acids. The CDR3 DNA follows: TGTGCCATCAGGCCAGTAACAGGGGCCGAGCAGTACTTC. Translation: CAIRPVTGAEQYF.